Shown below are 4 T cell receptor beta chains from a single sample sequenced in a study of cytomegalovirus exposure and HLA in healthy donors. The PCR was carried out with 60 Vbeta primers and 13 Jbeta primers. Here immunoSEQ multiplex PCR was the method, and the copy in TCRdb shows in-frame clones only, minus some. The data show about 140,000 clones, with 70% to 85% seen just once and 1.9% held by the top ten. The sample consisted of PBMCs. Source of these receptors: a woman aged 40 to 50 in good health and CMV-seronegative.

The chain carries TRBV4-2 and TRBJ2-7, with 9 bases matching TRBD2. CDR1 is LGHNA, CDR2 YNFKEQ, per germline. The CDR3 is 16 residues long. The junction had 10 bases not matched to a gene; V was cut back by 5 bases and J by 2 bases. In DNA form, the CDR3 reads TGTGCCAGCAGCACTCTGGCTAGCGGGGCGACCTACGAGCAGTACTTC. This gives the protein CASSTLASGATYEQYF.

CDR3 nucleotide sequence: TGCGCCAGCAGCCAAGCCTTGGGCAGTTTGAACACTGAAGCTTTCTTT. Its protein product is CASSQALGSLNTEAFF. The chain employs TRBV4-1 and TRBJ1-1, with D unclear. The CDR3 loop spans 16 amino acids. Germline CDR1 reads MGHRA; CDR2 reads YSYEKL. V was pared by 1 base and J by 0 bases, with 12 bases between.

For this clone: This specimen includes other DNA sequences encoding the same CDR3. The chain recombines TRBV6-5 with TRBJ2-2; D is unclear. The CDR3 contains 12 residues. Germline CDR1 and CDR2: MNHEY and SVGAGI. Deletions cut 8 bases from V and 0 bases from J, with 4 bases between. This CDR3 is CASSSNTGELFF. For the CDR3, the DNA is TGTGCCAGCTCGTCGAACACCGGGGAGCTGTTTTTT.

V gene TRBV7-9 combines with J gene TRBJ2-1, with TRBD2 matching 11 bases. Germline V CDR1 and CDR2: SEHNR, FQNEAQ (reference sequence). The CDR3 runs to 14 residues. With V trimmed by 1 base and J by 12 bases, 5 bases remained unmatched. In DNA, the CDR3 is TGTGCCAGCAGCTTAGTAGGGGGACTAGCGGTGCAGTTCTTC. As protein: CASSLVGGLAVQFF.